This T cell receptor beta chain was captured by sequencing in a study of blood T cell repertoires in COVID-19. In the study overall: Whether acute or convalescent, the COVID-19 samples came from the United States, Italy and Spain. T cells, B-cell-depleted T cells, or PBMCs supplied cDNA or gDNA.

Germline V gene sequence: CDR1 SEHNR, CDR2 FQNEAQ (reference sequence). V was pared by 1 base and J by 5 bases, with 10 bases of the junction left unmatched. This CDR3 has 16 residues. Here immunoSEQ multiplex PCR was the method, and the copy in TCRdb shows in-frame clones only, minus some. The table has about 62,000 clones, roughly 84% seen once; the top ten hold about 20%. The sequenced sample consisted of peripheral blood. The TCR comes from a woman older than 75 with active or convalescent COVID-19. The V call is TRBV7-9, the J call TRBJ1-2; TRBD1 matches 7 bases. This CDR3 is CASSLVSGDSGYGYTF. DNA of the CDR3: TGTGCCAGCAGCTTAGTCTCTGGGGACAGCGGATATGGCTACACCTTC.